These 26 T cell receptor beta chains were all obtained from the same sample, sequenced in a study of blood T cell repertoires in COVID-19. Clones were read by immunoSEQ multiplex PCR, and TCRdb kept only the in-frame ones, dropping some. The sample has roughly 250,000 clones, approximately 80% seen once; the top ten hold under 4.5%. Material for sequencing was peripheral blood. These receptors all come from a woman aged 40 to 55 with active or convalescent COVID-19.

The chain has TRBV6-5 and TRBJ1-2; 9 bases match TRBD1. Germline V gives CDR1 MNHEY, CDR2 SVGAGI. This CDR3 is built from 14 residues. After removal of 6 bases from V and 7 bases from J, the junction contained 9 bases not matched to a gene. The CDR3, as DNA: TGTGCCAGCAGCAGGACAGGGGAATACGGTGGCTACACCTTC. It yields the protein CASSRTGEYGGYTF.

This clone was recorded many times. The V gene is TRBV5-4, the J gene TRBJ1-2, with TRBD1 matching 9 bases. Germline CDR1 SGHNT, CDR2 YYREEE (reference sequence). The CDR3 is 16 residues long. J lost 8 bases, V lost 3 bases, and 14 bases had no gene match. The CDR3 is CASSWGQGRTLGGYTF. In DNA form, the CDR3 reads TGTGCCAGCAGCTGGGGACAGGGTCGGACGCTTGGGGGCTACACCTTC. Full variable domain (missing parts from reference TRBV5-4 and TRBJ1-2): ETGVTQSPTHLIKTRGQQVTLRCSSQSGHNTVSWYQQALGQGPQFIFQYYREEENGRGNFPPRFSGLQFPNYSSELNVNALELDDSALYLCASSWGQGRTLGGYTFGSGTRLTVV.

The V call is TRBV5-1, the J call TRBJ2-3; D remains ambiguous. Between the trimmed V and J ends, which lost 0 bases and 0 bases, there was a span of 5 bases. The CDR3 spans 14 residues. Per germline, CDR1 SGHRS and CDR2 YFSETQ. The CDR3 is CASSLASSTDTQYF. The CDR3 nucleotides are TGCGCCAGCAGCTTGGCGTCTAGCACAGATACGCAGTATTTT. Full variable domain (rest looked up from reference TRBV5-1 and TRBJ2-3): KAGVTQTPRYLIKTRGQQVTLSCSPISGHRSVSWYQQTPGQGLQFLFEYFSETQRNKGNFPGRFSGRQFSNSRSEMNVSTLELGDSALYLCASSLASSTDTQYFGPGTRLTVL.

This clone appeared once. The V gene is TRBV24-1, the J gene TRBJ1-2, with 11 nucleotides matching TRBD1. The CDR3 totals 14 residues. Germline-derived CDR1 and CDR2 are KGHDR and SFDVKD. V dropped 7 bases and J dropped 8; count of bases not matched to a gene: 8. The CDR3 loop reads CATSADRGLGGYTF. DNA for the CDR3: TGTGCCACCAGCGCGGACAGGGGGCTTGGGGGCTACACCTTC.

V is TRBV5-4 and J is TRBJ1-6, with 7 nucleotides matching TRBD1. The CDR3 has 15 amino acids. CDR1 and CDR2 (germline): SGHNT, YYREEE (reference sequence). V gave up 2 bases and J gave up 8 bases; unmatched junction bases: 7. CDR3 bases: TGTGCCAGCAGCTTTAATAGGGGGCAAGATTCACCCCTCCACTTT. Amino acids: CASSFNRGQDSPLHF.

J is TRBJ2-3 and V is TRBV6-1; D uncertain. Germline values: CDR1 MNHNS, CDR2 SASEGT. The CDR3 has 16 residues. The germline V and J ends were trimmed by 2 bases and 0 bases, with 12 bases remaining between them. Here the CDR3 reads CASSEIGRPSTDTQYF. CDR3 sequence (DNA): TGTGCCAGCAGTGAAATCGGCAGGCCGAGCACAGATACGCAGTATTTT.

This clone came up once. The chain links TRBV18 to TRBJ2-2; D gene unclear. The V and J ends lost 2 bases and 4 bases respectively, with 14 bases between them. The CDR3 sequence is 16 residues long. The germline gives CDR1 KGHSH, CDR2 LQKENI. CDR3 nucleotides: TGTGCCAGCTCACCAGTTGGCTCGATACCCACCGGGGAGCTGTTTTTT. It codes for CASSPVGSIPTGELFF. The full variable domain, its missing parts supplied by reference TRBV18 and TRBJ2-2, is NAGVMQNPRHLVRRRGQEARLRCSPMKGHSHVYWYRQLPEEGLKFMVYLQKENIIDESGMPKERFSAEFPKEGPSILRIQQVVRGDSAAYFCASSPVGSIPTGELFFGEGSRLTVL.

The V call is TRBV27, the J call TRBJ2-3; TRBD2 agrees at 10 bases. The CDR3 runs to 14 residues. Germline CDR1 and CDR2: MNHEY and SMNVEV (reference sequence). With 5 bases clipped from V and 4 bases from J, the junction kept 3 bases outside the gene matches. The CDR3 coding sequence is TGTGCCAGCAGTATCCTAGCGGGGGCAGATACGCAGTATTTT. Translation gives CASSILAGADTQYF.

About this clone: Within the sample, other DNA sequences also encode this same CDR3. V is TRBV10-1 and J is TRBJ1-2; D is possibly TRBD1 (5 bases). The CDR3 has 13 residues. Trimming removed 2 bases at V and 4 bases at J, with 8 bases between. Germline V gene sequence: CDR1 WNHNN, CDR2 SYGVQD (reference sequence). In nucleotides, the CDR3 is TGCGCCAGCAGTGAGGGGGGGAGCTATGGCTACACCTTC. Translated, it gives CASSEGGSYGYTF.

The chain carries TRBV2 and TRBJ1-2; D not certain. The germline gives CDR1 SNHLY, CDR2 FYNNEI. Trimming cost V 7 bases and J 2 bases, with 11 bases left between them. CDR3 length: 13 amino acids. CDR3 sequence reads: CASMTGWNYGYTF. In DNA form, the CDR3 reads TGTGCCAGCATGACGGGGTGGAACTATGGCTACACCTTC.

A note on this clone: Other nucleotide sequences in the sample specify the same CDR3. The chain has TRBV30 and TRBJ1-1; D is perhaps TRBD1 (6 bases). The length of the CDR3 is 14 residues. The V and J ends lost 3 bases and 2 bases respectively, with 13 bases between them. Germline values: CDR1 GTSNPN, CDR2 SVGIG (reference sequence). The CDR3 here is CAWSQGLSNTEAFF. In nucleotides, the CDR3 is TGTGCCTGGAGCCAGGGGCTTTCAAACACTGAAGCTTTCTTT.

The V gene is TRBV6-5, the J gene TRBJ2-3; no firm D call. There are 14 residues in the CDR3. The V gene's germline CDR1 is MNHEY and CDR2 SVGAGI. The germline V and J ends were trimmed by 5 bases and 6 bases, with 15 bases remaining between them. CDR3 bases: TGTGCCAGCAGTCGTGAAAAGATCGCGGATACGCAGTATTTT. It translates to CASSREKIADTQYF.

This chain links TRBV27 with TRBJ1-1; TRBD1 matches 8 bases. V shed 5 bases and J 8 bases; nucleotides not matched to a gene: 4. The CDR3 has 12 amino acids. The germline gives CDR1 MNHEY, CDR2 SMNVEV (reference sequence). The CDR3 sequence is CASSPGGAEAFF. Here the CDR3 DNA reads TGTGCCAGCAGTCCAGGGGGCGCCGAAGCTTTCTTT.

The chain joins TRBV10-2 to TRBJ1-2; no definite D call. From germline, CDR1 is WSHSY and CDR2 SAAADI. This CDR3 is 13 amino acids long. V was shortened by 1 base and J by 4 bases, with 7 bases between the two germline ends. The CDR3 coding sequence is TGCGCCAGCAGTGAGTTAGGCGGCTATGGCTACACCTTC. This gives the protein CASSELGGYGYTF.

CDR3 DNA: TGTGCCAGCAGCCAAGAAGACGGACGGAGGGGTTCACCCCTCCACTTT. Amino acids: CASSQEDGRRGSPLHF. This chain uses TRBV3-1 (or the pseudogene TRBV3-2) with TRBJ1-6, with D possibly being TRBD1 (5 bases). V was clipped by 0 bases and J by 9 bases, with 15 bases between them. The CDR3 is made up of 16 amino acids. In germline, CDR1 is LGHDT, CDR2 YNNKEL (reference sequence).

The CDR3 nucleotides are TGTGCCAGCAGTCCTTACAGGAACACCGGGGAGCTGTTTTTT. Residues: CASSPYRNTGELFF. The chain combines TRBV28 with TRBJ2-2; no firm D call. This CDR3 contains 14 residues. V shed 5 bases and J shed 1 base, with 8 bases lying between them. Germline CDR1 and CDR2: MDHEN and SYDVKM.

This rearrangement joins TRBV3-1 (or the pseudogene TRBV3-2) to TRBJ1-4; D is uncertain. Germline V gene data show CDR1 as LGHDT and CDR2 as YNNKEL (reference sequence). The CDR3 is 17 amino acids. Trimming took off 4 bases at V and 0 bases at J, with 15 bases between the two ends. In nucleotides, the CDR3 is TGTGCCAGCAGCCCGGCGGGCACGGGAGCAACTAATGAAAAACTGTTTTTT. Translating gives CASSPAGTGATNEKLFF.

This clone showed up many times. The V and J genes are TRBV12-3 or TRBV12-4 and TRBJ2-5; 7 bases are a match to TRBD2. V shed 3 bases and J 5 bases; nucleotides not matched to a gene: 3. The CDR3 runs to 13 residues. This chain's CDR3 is CASSLGGIETQYF. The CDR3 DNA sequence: TGTGCCAGCAGTTTGGGGGGGATTGAGACCCAGTACTTC.

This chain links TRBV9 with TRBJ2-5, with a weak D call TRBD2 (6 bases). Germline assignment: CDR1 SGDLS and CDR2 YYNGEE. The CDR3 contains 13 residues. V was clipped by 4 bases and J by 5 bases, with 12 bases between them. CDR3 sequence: CASSSGGAETQYF. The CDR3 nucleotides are TGTGCCAGCAGCTCGGGCGGGGCGGAGACCCAGTACTTC.

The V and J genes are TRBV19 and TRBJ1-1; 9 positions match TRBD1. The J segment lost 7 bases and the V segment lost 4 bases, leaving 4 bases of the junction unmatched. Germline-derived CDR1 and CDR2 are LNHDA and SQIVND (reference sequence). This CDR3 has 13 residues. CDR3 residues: CASSRDRVGEAFF. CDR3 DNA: TGTGCCAGTAGTAGGGACAGGGTCGGTGAAGCTTTCTTT.

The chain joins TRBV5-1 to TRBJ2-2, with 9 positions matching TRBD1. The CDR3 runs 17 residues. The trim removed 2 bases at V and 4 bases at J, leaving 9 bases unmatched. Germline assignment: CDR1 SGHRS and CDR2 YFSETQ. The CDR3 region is CASSFATGGTSTGELFF. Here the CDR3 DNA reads TGCGCCAGCAGCTTCGCGACAGGGGGAACCTCCACCGGGGAGCTGTTTTTT.

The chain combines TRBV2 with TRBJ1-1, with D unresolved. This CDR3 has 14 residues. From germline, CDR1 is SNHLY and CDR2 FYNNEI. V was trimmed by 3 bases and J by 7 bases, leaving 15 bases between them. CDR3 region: CASSDVFKSGEAFF. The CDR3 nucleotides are TGTGCCAGCAGTGACGTTTTCAAATCGGGTGAAGCTTTCTTT.

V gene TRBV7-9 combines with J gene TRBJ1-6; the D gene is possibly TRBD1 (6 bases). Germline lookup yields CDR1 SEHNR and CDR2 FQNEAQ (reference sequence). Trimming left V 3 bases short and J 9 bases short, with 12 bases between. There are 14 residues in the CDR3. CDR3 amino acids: CASSFQGRSSPLHF. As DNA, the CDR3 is TGTGCCAGCAGCTTTCAGGGGCGAAGTTCACCCCTCCACTTT. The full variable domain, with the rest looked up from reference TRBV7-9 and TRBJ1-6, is DTGVSQNPRHKITKRGQNVTFRCDPISEHNRLYWYRQTLGQGPEFLTYFQNEAQLEKSRLLSDRFSAERPKGSFSTLEIQRTEQGDSAMYLCASSFQGRSSPLHFGNGTRLTVT.

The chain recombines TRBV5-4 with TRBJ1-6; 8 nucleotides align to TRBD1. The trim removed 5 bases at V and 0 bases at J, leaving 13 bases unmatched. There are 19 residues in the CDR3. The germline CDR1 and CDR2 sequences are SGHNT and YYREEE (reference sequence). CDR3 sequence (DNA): TGTGCCAGCAGTTTTAGCCGGACAGGGCAGTACTCCTATAATTCACCCCTCCACTTT. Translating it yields CASSFSRTGQYSYNSPLHF. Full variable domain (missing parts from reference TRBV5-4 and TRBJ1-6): ETGVTQSPTHLIKTRGQQVTLRCSSQSGHNTVSWYQQALGQGPQFIFQYYREEENGRGNFPPRFSGLQFPNYSSELNVNALELDDSALYLCASSFSRTGQYSYNSPLHFGNGTRLTVT.

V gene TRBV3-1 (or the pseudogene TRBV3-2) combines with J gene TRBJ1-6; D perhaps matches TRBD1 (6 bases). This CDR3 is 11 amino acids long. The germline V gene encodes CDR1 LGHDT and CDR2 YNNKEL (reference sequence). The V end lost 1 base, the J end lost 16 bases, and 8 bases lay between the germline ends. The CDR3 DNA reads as TGTGCCAGCAGCCAAGGACAGGAACTCCACTTT. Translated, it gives CASSQGQELHF.

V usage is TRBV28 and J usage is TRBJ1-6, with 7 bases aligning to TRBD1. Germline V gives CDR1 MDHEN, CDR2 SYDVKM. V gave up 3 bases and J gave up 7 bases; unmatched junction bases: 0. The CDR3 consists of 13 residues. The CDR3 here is CASSLDRNSPLHF. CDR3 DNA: TGTGCCAGCAGTTTGGACAGGAATTCACCCCTCCACTTT.